The 16 T cell receptor beta chains below come from one sample, sequenced in a study of early T cells in non-severe SARS-CoV-2 infection. In TCRdb, the 5' RACE reads were re-called with MiXCR into one record per CDR3 protein. The sample includes fewer than 65,000 distinct CDR3 sequences, about an eighth seen only once; the top ten take approximately 1.3%. Sequencing was done on a sample of whole blood. These receptors were collected from an adult who was a healthcare worker with PCR-confirmed SARS-CoV-2 infection or an uninfected control (not recorded which).

V gene TRBV7-9 combines with J gene TRBJ2-2, with a possible D match to TRBD1 (5 bases). Trimming took off 2 bases at V and 7 bases at J, with 11 bases between the two ends. Germline lookup yields CDR1 SEHNR and CDR2 FQNEAQ (reference sequence). The CDR3 length is 14 residues. The CDR3 DNA reads TGTGCCAGCAGCTTATCCAGGGCCGGCGGGGAGCTGTTTTTT. Its translation: CASSLSRAGGELFF.

Points on this clonotype: Mismatch with germline at one junction end may stem from a read error. The chain employs TRBV7-7 and TRBJ2-7, with D possibly being TRBD2 (6 bases). Germline assignment: CDR1 SSHAT and CDR2 FNYEAQ (reference sequence). CDR3 length: 18 amino acids. CDR3 sequence (DNA): TGTGCTAGCAGCTCTGGACGTGGGGGGAGGCCGCTGGGACCCTGGCAGTACTTC. It yields the protein CASSSGRGGRPLGPWQYF.

The genes are TRBV20-1 and TRBJ1-1; a weak D match, TRBD1 (5 bases). The CDR3 has 14 amino acids. CDR1 is DFQATT, CDR2 SNEGSKA, per germline (reference sequence). The ends were cut back, 3 bases at V and 0 bases at J, with 11 bases in the middle. Written as DNA, the CDR3 is TGCAGTGCTAGTTGGGGGAATATGAACACTGAAGCTTTCTTT. Its translation: CSASWGNMNTEAFF.

There are many counts of this clonotype. The chain employs TRBV7-2 and TRBJ2-7, with D possibly TRBD2 on 5 matching bases. This CDR3 has 15 residues. The V end lost 1 base, the J end lost 7 bases, and 17 bases lay between the germline ends. CDR1 and CDR2 from the germline V gene are SGHTA and FQGNSA. In DNA, the CDR3 is TGTGCCAGCAGCTTAGATGCGGCTAGCAATATAGAGCAGTACTTC. Amino acids: CASSLDAASNIEQYF.

This clonotype was detected many times. This chain joins TRBV2 and TRBJ2-1; weak D call: TRBD1 (6 bases). The V and J ends lost 6 bases and 1 base respectively, with 13 bases between them. The CDR3 runs 15 residues. Germline values: CDR1 SNHLY, CDR2 FYNNEI. The CDR3 sequence is CASRSGGRSYNEQFF. DNA of the CDR3: TGTGCCAGCAGGAGTGGGGGCCGTTCCTACAATGAGCAGTTCTTC.

This clonotype was counted at least ten times. V and J are TRBV2 and TRBJ2-5, with 8 bases fitting TRBD2. Looked up from germline, CDR1 is SNHLY and CDR2 is FYNNEI. V gave up 5 bases and J gave up 5 bases; unmatched junction bases: 10. The CDR3 runs 15 residues. The CDR3 DNA sequence: TGTGCCAGCAGTAATTCGGGGGGGCCGCGGGAGACCCAGTACTTC. Translating gives CASSNSGGPRETQYF.

Ten or more counts support this clonotype. This chain connects TRBV25-1 to TRBJ1-6, with D hard to call. Deletions cut 3 bases from V and 4 bases from J, with 1 base between. The germline gives CDR1 MGHDK, CDR2 SYGVNS. The CDR3 sequence is 12 residues long. For the CDR3, the DNA is TGTGCCAGCAGTGATTATAATTCACCCCTCCACTTT. Its translation: CASSDYNSPLHF.

The chain joins TRBV4-1 to TRBJ2-2; tentatively, D is TRBD2 (5 bases). The germline V gene encodes CDR1 MGHRA and CDR2 YSYEKL. V lost 2 bases and J 6 bases, leaving 13 bases between the germline ends. The CDR3 covers 15 residues. The CDR3 spells CASSQSPGIAGELFF. The CDR3 coding sequence is TGCGCCAGCAGCCAATCCCCGGGGATCGCCGGGGAGCTGTTTTTT.

This clonotype was found many times. The rearrangement joins TRBV4-1 to TRBJ2-7; D might be TRBD2 (6 bases). V was shortened by 5 bases and J by 7 bases, with 15 bases between the two germline ends. This CDR3 region has 13 residues. Germline loops: CDR1 MGHRA, CDR2 YSYEKL. This CDR3 reads CASSSRPRGEQYF. The CDR3, as DNA: TGCGCCAGCAGCTCCCGCCCTCGGGGGGAGCAGTACTTC.

The chain employs TRBV6-2 or TRBV6-3 and TRBJ2-7; D remains ambiguous. V was pared by 2 bases and J by 3 bases, with 11 bases between. The CDR3 runs 14 residues. The germline V gene encodes CDR1 MNHEY and CDR2 SVGEGT. Here the CDR3 DNA reads TGTGCCAGCAGTTACGGTGGCAGAGTCTACGAGCAGTACTTC. It is translated as CASSYGGRVYEQYF.

This clonotype occurred many times. This chain joins TRBV20-1 and TRBJ1-1; D is unresolved. The germline V and J ends were trimmed by 4 bases and 5 bases, with 23 bases remaining between them. Germline V gives CDR1 DFQATT, CDR2 SNEGSKA (reference sequence). CDR3 length: 16 amino acids. In DNA, the CDR3 is TGCAGTGCTACCGGAGGAGGGTCTTCCCTCGGGACTGAAGCTTTCTTT. Translating gives CSATGGGSSLGTEAFF.

This clonotype was detected a few times. The chain links TRBV11-2 to TRBJ2-7, with D possibly TRBD2 on 6 matching bases. The CDR3 is 15 residues long. Trimming removed 6 bases at V and 2 bases at J, with 17 bases between. Germline lookup yields CDR1 SGHAT and CDR2 FQNNGV. In DNA form, the CDR3 reads TGTGCCAGCAGTCCTAGGGGCGGGGCGGCCTACGAGCAGTACTTC. As protein: CASSPRGGAAYEQYF.

V usage is TRBV30 and J usage is TRBJ1-1; a possible D gene is TRBD1 (6 bases). Germline values: CDR1 GTSNPN, CDR2 SVGIG (reference sequence). The germline V and J ends were trimmed by 6 bases and 1 base, with 9 bases remaining between them. This CDR3 spans 12 amino acids. The CDR3 sequence: CACLDRNTEAFF. The CDR3 bases are TGTGCCTGCCTGGACAGGAACACTGAAGCTTTCTTT.

This clonotype was detected ten times or more. Here the CDR3 reads CASSLAGGDTDTQYF. Written as DNA, the CDR3 is TGTGCCAGCAGCTTAGCAGGCGGGGACACAGATACGCAGTATTTT. The chain recombines TRBV7-6 with TRBJ2-3, with TRBD2 as a possible D gene (6 bases). The CDR3 is 15 amino acids. Germline V gene sequence: CDR1 SGHVS, CDR2 FNYEAQ. V shed 0 bases and J shed 2 bases, with 9 bases lying between them.

This clonotype appeared a few times. The J gene is TRBJ2-3, the V gene TRBV7-9, with TRBD2 matching over 7 bases. The V gene's germline CDR1 is SEHNR and CDR2 FQNEAQ (reference sequence). V was clipped by 2 bases and J by 5 bases; unmatched bases: 1. This CDR3 contains 13 residues. The CDR3 loop reads CASSLPSGDTQYF. The CDR3 coding sequence is TGTGCCAGCAGCTTACCTAGCGGAGATACGCAGTATTTT.

This clonotype has only a few counts. This chain joins TRBV2 and TRBJ2-5; 8 bases align to TRBD2. Trimming removed 0 bases from V and 5 bases from J; junction bases left unmatched: 8. Germline-derived CDR1 and CDR2 are SNHLY and FYNNEI. The CDR3 sequence is 16 residues long. The CDR3 coding sequence is TGTGCCAGCAGTGAAGCGCGCGGTCTAGCGGGTGAGACCCAGTACTTC. The encoded protein is CASSEARGLAGETQYF.